This T cell receptor beta chain was obtained from a study of vaccination effects on CD4 cells after COVID-19. Study-level findings and limits: A shortage of convalescent patients and an absence of early post-infection timepoints characterized the study. Clonal contraction was marked in infection- and vaccine-induced clones late after vaccination.

Expansion with viral peptide pools was applied to antigen-specific CD4+ T cells by the ViraFEST assay prior to sequencing. Once cultured for approximately eleven days, the cells underwent separation to obtain CD4+ T cells. The healthy vaccine recipients, who had no prior SARS-CoV-2 infection, showed negative nucleocapsid antibodies. Cultures of some 1.8 million PBMC per well contained 10 IU/ml IL-2 plus 10 ug/ml peptides. Half the medium was replaced with IL-2 medium on days 3 and 7. A note on this clone: As yet, its antigen is unknown.

Sequencing was performed with immunoSEQ multiplex PCR; in TCRdb, only in-frame clones are kept and a portion is missing. The repertoire holds about 65,000 clones, with less than 85% as singletons. The TCR originated in a human donor who received a COVID-19 vaccine. The sample was CD4+ T cells from PBMCs cultured with HCoV-NL63 spike peptides, taken before COVID-19 vaccination.

The CDR3: CASSEIYGGNEQFF. CDR3 nucleotides: TGTGCCAGCAGTGAAATCTATGGGGGCAATGAGCAGTTCTTC. The rearrangement joins TRBV2 to TRBJ2-1; either TRBD1 or TRBD2 may fit D (5 bases each). The CDR3 is 14 residues long. V lost 2 bases and J 6 bases, leaving 11 bases between the germline ends. Germline CDR1 and CDR2: SNHLY and FYNNEI.